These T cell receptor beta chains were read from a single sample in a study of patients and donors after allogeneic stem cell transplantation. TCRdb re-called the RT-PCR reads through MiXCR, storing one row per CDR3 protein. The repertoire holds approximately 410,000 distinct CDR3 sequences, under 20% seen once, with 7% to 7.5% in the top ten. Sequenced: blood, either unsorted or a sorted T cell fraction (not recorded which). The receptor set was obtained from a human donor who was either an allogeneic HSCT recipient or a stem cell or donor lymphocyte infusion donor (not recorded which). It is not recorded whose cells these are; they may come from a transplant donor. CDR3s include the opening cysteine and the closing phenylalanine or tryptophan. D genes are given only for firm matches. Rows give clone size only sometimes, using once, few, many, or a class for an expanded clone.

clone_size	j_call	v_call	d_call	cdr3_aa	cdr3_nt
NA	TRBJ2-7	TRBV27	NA	CASKVRVGFYEQYF	TGTGCCAGCAAAGTACGGGTTGGGTTCTACGAGCAGTACTTC
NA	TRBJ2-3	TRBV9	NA	CASSVRTSTDTQYF	TGTGCCAGCAGCGTAAGGACCAGCACAGATACGCAGTATTTT
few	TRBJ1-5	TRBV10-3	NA	CAISESRRLNNQPQHF	TGTGCCATCAGTGAGTCGAGAAGACTTAACAATCAGCCCCAGCATTTT
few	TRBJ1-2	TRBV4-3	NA	CASSQDQDGNYGYTF	TGCGCCAGCAGCCAAGATCAAGACGGAAACTATGGCTACACCTTC
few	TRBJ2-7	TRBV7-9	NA	CASSLGGDIMNEQYF	TGTGCCAGCAGCTTAGGTGGGGACATTATGAACGAGCAGTACTTC
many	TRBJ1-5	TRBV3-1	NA	CASSAGTLQPQHF	TGTGCCAGCAGTGCCGGGACGCTTCAGCCCCAGCATTTT
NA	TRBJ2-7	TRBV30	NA	CAWSVGGPYEQYF	TGTGCCTGGAGTGTCGGGGGGCCCTACGAGCAGTACTTC
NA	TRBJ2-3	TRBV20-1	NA	CSASKGRDLGDTQYF	TGCAGTGCTAGTAAGGGGCGGGATCTTGGAGATACGCAGTATTTT
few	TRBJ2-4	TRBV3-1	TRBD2	CASSRTSGAKNIQYF	TGTGCCAGCAGCCGGACTAGCGGAGCCAAAAACATTCAGTACTTC
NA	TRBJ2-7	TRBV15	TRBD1	CATSRLRDREYEQYF	TGTGCCACCAGCAGACTCCGGGACAGGGAGTACGAGCAGTACTTC
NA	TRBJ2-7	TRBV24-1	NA	CATSDPGRYEQYF	TGTGCCACCAGTGATCCGGGGCGCTACGAGCAGTACTTC
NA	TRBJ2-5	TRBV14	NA	CASLRTRGQTQYF	TGTGCCAGCTTGAGGACGCGTGGACAGACCCAGTACTTC
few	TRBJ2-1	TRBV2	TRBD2	CASSERGTKPPNEQFF	TGTGCCAGCAGTGAACGCGGGACTAAGCCCCCCAATGAGCAGTTCTTC
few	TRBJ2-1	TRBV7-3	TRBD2	CASSLSGGAGGRNEQFF	TGTGCCAGCAGCCTCTCTGGGGGAGCGGGAGGTCGCAATGAGCAGTTCTTC
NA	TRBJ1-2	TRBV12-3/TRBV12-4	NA	CASSRKGFYGYTF	TGTGCCAGCAGCCGGAAGGGATTCTATGGCTACACCTTC
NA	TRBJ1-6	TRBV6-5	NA	CASSYSHKPGNSPLHF	TGTGCCAGCAGTTACTCCCATAAACCAGGCAATTCACCCCTCCACTTT
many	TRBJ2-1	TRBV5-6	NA	CASRESGSYNEQFF	TGTGCCAGCAGAGAATCAGGCTCCTACAATGAGCAGTTCTTC
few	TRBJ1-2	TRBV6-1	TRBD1	CASSPKTGGRNYTF	TGTGCCAGCAGTCCAAAAACAGGGGGAAGGAACTACACCTTC
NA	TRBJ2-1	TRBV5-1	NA	CASSLAYTNEQFF	TGCGCCAGCAGCTTGGCCTATACCAATGAGCAGTTCTTC
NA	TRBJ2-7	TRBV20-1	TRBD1	CSARVTGTGSYEQYF	TGCAGTGCTAGAGTTACCGGGACAGGGTCCTACGAGCAGTACTTC
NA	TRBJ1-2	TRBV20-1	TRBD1	CSARDRQGNGYTF	TGCAGTGCTAGAGATAGACAGGGTAATGGCTACACCTTC
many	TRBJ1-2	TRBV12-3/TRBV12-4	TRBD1	CASSPSTPGQTYGYTF	TGTGCCAGCAGCCCCTCAACACCGGGACAGACATATGGCTACACCTTC
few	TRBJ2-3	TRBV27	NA	CASSLFRQGADTQYF	TGTGCCAGCAGTTTATTTCGTCAAGGGGCAGATACGCAGTATTTT
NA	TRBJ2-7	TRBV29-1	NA	CSVHRGGYEQYF	TGCAGCGTTCACAGGGGAGGCTACGAGCAGTACTTC
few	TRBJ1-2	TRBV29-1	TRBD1	CSVEGGTDLYGYTF	TGCAGCGTTGAAGGGGGGACAGACCTCTATGGCTACACCTTC
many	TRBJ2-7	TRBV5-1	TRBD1	CASRTGTGVYYEQYF	TGCGCCAGCAGGACCGGGACAGGGGTCTACTACGAGCAGTACTTC
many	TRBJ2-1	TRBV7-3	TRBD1	CASSLTGTGGNEQFF	TGTGCCAGCAGCTTAACCGGGACAGGTGGAAATGAGCAGTTCTTC
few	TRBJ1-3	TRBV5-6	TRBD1	CASSSLRDRGHTIYF	TGTGCCAGCAGCTCTTTGCGGGACAGGGGTCACACCATATATTTT
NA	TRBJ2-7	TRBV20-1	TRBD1	CSARAPRTGHNEQYF	TGCAGTGCTAGAGCCCCACGGACAGGGCATAACGAGCAGTACTTC
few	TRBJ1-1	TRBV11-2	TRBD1	CASSFTGDRATEAFF	TGTGCCAGCAGCTTTACCGGGGACAGGGCCACTGAAGCTTTCTTT
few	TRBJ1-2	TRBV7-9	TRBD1	CASSLPSTGENYGYTF	TGTGCCAGCAGCCTACCTTCGACAGGGGAGAACTATGGCTACACCTTC
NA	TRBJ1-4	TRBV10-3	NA	CAIREDSNNEKLFF	TGTGCCATCCGAGAGGACAGCAATAATGAAAAACTGTTTTTT
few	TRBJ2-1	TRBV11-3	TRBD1	CASSPGQGGFDEQFF	TGTGCCAGCAGCCCAGGACAGGGGGGTTTCGATGAGCAGTTCTTC
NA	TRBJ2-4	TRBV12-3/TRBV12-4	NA	CASSRREAKNIQYF	TGTGCCAGCAGCCGTCGGGAAGCCAAAAACATTCAGTACTTC
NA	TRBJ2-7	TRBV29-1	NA	CSVAGSYEQYF	TGCAGCGTTGCTGGCTCCTACGAGCAGTACTTC
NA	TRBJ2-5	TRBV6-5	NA	CASSYFRGGETQYF	TGTGCCAGCAGTTACTTCAGGGGCGGGGAGACCCAGTACTTC
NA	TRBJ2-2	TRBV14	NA	CASSLERNTGELFF	TGTGCCAGCAGCCTTGAACGGAACACCGGGGAGCTGTTTTTT
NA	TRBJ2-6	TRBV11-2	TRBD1	CASSWPRGRHRSAGANVLTF	TGTGCCAGCAGCTGGCCCAGGGGGCGACATCGATCTGCTGGGGCCAACGTCCTGACTTTC
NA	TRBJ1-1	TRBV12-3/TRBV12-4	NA	CASSLSVTISEAFF	TGTGCCAGCAGTTTGTCGGTTACTATTTCTGAAGCTTTCTTT
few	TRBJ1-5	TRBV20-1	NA	CSAYEHKSNQPQHF	TGCAGTGCTTATGAACATAAAAGCAATCAGCCCCAGCATTTT
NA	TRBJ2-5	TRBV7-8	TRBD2	CASSLAILAGQETQYF	TGTGCCAGCAGCTTAGCAATACTAGCGGGGCAAGAGACCCAGTACTTC
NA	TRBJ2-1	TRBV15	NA	CATVPVGLYNEQFF	TGTGCCACGGTCCCCGTAGGTCTTTACAATGAGCAGTTCTTC
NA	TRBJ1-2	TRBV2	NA	CASSEGVNYGYTF	TGTGCCAGCAGTGAAGGGGTTAACTATGGCTACACCTTC
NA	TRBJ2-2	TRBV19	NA	CASDAGTANTGELFF	TGTGCCAGTGATGCCGGGACCGCGAACACCGGGGAGCTGTTTTTT
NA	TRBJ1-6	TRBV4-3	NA	CASSQEPGSYNSPLHF	TGCGCCAGCAGCCAAGAACCAGGCTCCTATAATTCACCCCTCCACTTT
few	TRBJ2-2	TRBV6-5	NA	CASSYPGTRTGELFF	TGTGCCAGCAGTTACCCTGGGACGAGGACCGGGGAGCTGTTTTTT
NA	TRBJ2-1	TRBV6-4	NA	CASSDSKNGVASYNEQFF	TGTGCCAGCAGTGACTCGAAAAATGGTGTAGCATCCTACAATGAGCAGTTCTTC
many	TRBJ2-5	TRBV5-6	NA	CASSRGLGDQYF	TGTGCCAGCAGCAGGGGACTTGGGGACCAGTACTTC
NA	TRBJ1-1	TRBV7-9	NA	CASSLAVEAFF	TGTGCCAGCAGCTTAGCAGTGGAAGCTTTCTTT
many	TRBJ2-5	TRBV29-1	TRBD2	CSVEPTSGRKETQYF	TGCAGCGTTGAGCCAACTAGCGGGAGAAAAGAGACCCAGTACTTC
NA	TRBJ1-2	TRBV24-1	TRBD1	CAIGQGMYGYTF	TGTGCCATCGGACAGGGGATGTATGGCTACACCTTC
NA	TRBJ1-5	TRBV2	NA	CASSEEMGNQPQHF	TGTGCCAGCAGTGAAGAGATGGGGAATCAGCCCCAGCATTTT
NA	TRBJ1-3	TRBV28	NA	CASSLLGTGNTIYF	TGTGCCAGCAGTTTACTAGGGACTGGAAACACCATATATTTT